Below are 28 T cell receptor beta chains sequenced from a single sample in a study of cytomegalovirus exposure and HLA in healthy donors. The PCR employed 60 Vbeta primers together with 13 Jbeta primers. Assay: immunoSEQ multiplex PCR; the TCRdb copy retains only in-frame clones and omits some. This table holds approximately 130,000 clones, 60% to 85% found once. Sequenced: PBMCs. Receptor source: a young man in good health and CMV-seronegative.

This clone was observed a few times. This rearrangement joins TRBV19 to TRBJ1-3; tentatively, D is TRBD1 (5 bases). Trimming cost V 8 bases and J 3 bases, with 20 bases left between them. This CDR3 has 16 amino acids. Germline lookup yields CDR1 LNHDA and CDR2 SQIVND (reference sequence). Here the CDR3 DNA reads TGTGCCAGTCTTCGGGGGTCCTACAGAGATGGAAACACCATATATTTT. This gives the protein CASLRGSYRDGNTIYF.

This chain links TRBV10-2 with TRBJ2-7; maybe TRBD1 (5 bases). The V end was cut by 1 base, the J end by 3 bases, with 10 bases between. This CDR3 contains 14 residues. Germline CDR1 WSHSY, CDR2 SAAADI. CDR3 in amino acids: CASSEWQGNYEQYF. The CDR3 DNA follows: TGCGCCAGCAGTGAGTGGCAGGGAAACTACGAGCAGTACTTC.

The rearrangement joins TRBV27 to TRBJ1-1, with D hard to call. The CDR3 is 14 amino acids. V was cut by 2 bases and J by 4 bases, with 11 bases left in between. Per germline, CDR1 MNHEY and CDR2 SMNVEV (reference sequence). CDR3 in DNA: TGTGCCAGCAGTTTAGTTACGCGGGTCACTGAAGCTTTCTTT. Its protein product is CASSLVTRVTEAFF.

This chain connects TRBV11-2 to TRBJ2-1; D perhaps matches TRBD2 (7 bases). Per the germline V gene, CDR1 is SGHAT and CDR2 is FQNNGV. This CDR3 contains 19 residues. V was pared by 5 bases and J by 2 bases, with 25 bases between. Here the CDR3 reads CASSPRGSSGGGTYNEQFF. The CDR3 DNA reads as TGTGCCAGCAGCCCCAGGGGTTCTAGCGGAGGAGGGACCTACAATGAGCAGTTCTTC.

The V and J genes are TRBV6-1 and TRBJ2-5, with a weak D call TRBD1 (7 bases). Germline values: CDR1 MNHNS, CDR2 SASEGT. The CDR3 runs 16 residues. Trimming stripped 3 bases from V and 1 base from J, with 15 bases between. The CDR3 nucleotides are TGTGCCAGCAGTGAGTTCTCAGGGGGGATCCAAGAGACCCAGTACTTC. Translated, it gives CASSEFSGGIQETQYF.

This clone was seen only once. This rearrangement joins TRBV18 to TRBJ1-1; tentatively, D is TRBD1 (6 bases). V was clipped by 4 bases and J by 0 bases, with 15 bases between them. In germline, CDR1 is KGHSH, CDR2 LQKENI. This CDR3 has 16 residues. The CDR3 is CASSRFSGTLNTEAFF. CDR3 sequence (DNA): TGTGCCAGCTCACGTTTTTCCGGGACATTGAACACTGAAGCTTTCTTT.

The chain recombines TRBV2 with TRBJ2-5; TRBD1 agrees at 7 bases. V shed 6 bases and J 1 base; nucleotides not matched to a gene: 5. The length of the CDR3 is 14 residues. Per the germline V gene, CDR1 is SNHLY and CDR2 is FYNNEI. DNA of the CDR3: TGTGCCAGCAGCACCGGGACAGCCCAAGAGACCCAGTACTTC. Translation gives CASSTGTAQETQYF.

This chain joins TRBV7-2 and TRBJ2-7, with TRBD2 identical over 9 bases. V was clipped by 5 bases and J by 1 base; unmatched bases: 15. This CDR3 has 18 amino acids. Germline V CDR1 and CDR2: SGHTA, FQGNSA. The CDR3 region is CASSPLGGRSGGSYEQYF. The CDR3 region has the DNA TGTGCCAGCAGCCCCTTGGGGGGGAGAAGCGGGGGGTCCTACGAGCAGTACTTC.

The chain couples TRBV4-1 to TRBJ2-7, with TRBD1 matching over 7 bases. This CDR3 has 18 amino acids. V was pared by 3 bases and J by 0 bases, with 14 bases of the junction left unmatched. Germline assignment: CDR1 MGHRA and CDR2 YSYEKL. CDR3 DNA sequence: TGCGCCAGCAGCCACCCGACAGGGAGAGGGGCCAGCTCCTACGAGCAGTACTTC. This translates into CASSHPTGRGASSYEQYF.

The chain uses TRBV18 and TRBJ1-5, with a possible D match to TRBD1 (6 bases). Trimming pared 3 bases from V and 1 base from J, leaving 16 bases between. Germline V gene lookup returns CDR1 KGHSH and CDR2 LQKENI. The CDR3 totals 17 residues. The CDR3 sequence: CASSPYGGAGSNQPQHF. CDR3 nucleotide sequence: TGTGCCAGCTCACCGTACGGGGGGGCAGGAAGCAATCAGCCCCAGCATTTT.

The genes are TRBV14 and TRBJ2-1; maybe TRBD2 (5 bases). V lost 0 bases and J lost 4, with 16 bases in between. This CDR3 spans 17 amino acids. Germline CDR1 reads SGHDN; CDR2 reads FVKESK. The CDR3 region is CASSQDFAGVGYNEQFF. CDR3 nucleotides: TGTGCCAGCAGCCAAGATTTTGCGGGTGTGGGATACAATGAGCAGTTCTTC.

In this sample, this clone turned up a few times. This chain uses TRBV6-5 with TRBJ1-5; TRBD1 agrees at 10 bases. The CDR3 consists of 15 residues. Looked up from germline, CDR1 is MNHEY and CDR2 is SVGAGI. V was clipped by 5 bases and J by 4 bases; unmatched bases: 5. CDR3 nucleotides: TGTGCCAGCAGTCTCGGGACAGGGGTGAATCAGCCCCAGCATTTT. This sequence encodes CASSLGTGVNQPQHF.

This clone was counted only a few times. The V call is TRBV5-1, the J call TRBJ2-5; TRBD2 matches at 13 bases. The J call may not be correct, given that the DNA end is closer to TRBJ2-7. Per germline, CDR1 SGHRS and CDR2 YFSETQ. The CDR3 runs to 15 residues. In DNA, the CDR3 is TGCGCCAGCAGCCCGGGGACTAGCGGGGACTACGAGCAGTACTTC. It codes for CASSPGTSGDYEQYF.

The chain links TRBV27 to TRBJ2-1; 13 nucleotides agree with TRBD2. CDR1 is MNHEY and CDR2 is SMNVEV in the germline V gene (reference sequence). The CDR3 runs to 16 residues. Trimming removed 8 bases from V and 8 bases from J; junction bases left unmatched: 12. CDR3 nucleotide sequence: TGTGCCAGCGGACTAGCGGGAGCACCTCTGGCGGATGAGCAGTTCTTC. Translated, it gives CASGLAGAPLADEQFF.

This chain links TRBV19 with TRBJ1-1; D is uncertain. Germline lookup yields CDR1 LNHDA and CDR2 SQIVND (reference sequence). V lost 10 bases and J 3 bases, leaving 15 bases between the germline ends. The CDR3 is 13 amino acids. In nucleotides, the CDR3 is TGTGCCACATCAGATTATCGTGACACTGAAGCTTTCTTT. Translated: CATSDYRDTEAFF.

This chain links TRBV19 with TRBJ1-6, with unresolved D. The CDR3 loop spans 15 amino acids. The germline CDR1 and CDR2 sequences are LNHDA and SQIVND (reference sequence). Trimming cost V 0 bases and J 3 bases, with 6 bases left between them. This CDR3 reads CASSIDSHYNSPLHF. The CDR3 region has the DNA TGTGCCAGTAGTATAGACAGTCACTATAATTCACCCCTCCACTTT.

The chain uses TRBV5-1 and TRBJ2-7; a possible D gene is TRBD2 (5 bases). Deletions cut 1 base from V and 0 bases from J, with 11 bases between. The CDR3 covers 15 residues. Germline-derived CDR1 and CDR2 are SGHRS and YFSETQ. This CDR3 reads CASSLPADSSYEQYF. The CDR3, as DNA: TGCGCCAGCAGCTTGCCAGCGGACTCCTCCTACGAGCAGTACTTC. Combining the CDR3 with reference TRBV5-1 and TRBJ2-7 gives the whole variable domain KAGVTQTPRYLIKTRGQQVTLSCSPISGHRSVSWYQQTPGQGLQFLFEYFSETQRNKGNFPGRFSGRQFSNSRSEMNVSTLELGDSALYLCASSLPADSSYEQYFGPGTRLTVT.

CDR3 region: CASSLPPNEKLFF. DNA for the CDR3: TGTGCCAGCAGCTTGCCTCCTAATGAAAAACTGTTTTTT. This sequence joins TRBV5-5 and TRBJ1-4; D gene uncertain. This CDR3 has 13 residues. Trimming shortened V by 1 base and J by 3 bases, and 4 bases separated the two germline ends. The germline CDR1 and CDR2 sequences are SGHKS and YYEKEE (reference sequence).

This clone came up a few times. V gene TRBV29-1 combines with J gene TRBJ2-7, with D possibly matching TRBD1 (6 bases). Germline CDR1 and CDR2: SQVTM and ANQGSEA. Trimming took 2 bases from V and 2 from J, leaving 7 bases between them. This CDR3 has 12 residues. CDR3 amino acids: CSVETGPYEQYF. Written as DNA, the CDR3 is TGCAGCGTTGAAACAGGGCCCTACGAGCAGTACTTC.

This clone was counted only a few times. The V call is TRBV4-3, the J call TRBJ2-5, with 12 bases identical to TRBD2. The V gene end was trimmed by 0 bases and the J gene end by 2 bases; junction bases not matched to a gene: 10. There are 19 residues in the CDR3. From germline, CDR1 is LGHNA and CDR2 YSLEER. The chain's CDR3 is CASSQDPSGGVGWQETQYF. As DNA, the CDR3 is TGCGCCAGCAGCCAAGATCCTAGCGGGGGGGTAGGATGGCAAGAGACCCAGTACTTC.

Written as DNA, the CDR3 is TGTGCCAGCACCCGGGGGGGGGCCAGGGGCACTGAAGCTTTCTTT. Translation: CASTRGGARGTEAFF. The chain employs TRBV18 and TRBJ1-1; TRBD1 is a possible D gene (6 bases). V gave up 8 bases and J gave up 4 bases, with 20 bases separating them. Germline V gene sequence: CDR1 KGHSH, CDR2 LQKENI. There are 15 residues in the CDR3.

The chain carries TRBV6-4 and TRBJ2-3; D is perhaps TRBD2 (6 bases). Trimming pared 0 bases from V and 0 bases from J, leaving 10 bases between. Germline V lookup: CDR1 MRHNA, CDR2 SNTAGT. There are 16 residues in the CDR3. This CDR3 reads CASSDSAGTSTDTQYF. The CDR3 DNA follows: TGTGCCAGCAGTGACTCAGCTGGGACTAGCACAGATACGCAGTATTTT.

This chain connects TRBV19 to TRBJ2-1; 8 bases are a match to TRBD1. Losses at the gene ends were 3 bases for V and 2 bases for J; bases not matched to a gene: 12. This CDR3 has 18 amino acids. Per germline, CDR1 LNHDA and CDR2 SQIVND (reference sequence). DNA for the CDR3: TGTGCCAGTAGTATGTTCCCCCTCAGGGGGCAACCCTACAATGAGCAGTTCTTC. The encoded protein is CASSMFPLRGQPYNEQFF.

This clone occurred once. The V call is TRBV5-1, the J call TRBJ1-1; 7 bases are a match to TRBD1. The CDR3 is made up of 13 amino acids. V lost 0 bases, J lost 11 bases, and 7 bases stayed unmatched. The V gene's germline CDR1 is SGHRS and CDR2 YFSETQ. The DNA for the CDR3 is TGCGCCAGCAGCTTGGGACAGGGCAATTTGGCTTTCTTT. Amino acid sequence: CASSLGQGNLAFF.

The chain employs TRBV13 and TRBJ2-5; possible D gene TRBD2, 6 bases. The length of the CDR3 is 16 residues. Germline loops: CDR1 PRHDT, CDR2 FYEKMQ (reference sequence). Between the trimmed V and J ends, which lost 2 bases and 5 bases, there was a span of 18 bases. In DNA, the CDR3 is TGTGCCAGCAGCTTACGGAGGGGCATAGGAACGGAGACCCAGTACTTC. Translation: CASSLRRGIGTETQYF.

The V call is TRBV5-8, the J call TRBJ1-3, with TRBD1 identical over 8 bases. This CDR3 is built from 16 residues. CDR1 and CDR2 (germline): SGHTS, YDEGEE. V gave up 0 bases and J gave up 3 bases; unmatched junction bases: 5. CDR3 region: CASSLGQGSGGNTIYF. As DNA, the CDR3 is TGTGCCAGCAGCTTGGGACAGGGGTCAGGTGGAAACACCATATATTTT.

The CDR3 loop is CASILGIPSPQFF. The CDR3 region has the DNA TGTGCCAGCATCCTCGGGATCCCCTCACCGCAGTTCTTC. The V gene is TRBV2, the J gene TRBJ2-1; a weak D match, TRBD2 (5 bases). The CDR3 sequence is 13 residues long. The V end was cut by 7 bases, the J end by 12 bases, with 19 bases between. Germline CDR1 reads SNHLY; CDR2 reads FYNNEI.

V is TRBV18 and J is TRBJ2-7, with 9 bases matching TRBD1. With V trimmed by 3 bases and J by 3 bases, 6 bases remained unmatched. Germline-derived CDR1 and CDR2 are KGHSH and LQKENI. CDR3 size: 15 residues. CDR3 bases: TGTGCCAGCTCACCCGACAGGGGGTCCGTCTACGAGCAGTACTTC. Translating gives CASSPDRGSVYEQYF.